This T cell receptor (beta chain) was profiled in a study of cytomegalovirus exposure and HLA in healthy donors. Study results and limitations: Across donors, most TCRs were seen rarely, yet some public ones were widespread. Subsequent analysis of the 100 to 150 validation repertoires found a tendency for first-cohort TCR clusters to co-occur. There were under 200 TCR beta chains listed as cytomegalovirus-associated.

The validation cohort, a group of over a hundred subjects, included the donors and was separate from the roughly 620-subject first cohort. The V gene's germline CDR1 is MNHEY and CDR2 SMNVEV (reference sequence). V was cut by 4 bases and J by 3 bases, with 14 bases left in between. The CDR3 runs to 15 residues. The protocol was immunoSEQ multiplex PCR, while the TCRdb copy is restricted to in-frame clones and leaves out a portion. The table shows 100,000 to 150,000 clones, with 85% to 90% occurring only once. Concerning this clone: What it binds is not known.

The specimen sequenced was PBMCs. This TCR derives from a woman between 18 and 30 years old in good health and CMV-seronegative. This chain links TRBV27 with TRBJ2-3, with no clear D. In DNA form, the CDR3 reads TGTGCCAGCAGTTCCACCTGGGCACCGACAGATACGCAGTATTTT. Amino acid sequence: CASSSTWAPTDTQYF.